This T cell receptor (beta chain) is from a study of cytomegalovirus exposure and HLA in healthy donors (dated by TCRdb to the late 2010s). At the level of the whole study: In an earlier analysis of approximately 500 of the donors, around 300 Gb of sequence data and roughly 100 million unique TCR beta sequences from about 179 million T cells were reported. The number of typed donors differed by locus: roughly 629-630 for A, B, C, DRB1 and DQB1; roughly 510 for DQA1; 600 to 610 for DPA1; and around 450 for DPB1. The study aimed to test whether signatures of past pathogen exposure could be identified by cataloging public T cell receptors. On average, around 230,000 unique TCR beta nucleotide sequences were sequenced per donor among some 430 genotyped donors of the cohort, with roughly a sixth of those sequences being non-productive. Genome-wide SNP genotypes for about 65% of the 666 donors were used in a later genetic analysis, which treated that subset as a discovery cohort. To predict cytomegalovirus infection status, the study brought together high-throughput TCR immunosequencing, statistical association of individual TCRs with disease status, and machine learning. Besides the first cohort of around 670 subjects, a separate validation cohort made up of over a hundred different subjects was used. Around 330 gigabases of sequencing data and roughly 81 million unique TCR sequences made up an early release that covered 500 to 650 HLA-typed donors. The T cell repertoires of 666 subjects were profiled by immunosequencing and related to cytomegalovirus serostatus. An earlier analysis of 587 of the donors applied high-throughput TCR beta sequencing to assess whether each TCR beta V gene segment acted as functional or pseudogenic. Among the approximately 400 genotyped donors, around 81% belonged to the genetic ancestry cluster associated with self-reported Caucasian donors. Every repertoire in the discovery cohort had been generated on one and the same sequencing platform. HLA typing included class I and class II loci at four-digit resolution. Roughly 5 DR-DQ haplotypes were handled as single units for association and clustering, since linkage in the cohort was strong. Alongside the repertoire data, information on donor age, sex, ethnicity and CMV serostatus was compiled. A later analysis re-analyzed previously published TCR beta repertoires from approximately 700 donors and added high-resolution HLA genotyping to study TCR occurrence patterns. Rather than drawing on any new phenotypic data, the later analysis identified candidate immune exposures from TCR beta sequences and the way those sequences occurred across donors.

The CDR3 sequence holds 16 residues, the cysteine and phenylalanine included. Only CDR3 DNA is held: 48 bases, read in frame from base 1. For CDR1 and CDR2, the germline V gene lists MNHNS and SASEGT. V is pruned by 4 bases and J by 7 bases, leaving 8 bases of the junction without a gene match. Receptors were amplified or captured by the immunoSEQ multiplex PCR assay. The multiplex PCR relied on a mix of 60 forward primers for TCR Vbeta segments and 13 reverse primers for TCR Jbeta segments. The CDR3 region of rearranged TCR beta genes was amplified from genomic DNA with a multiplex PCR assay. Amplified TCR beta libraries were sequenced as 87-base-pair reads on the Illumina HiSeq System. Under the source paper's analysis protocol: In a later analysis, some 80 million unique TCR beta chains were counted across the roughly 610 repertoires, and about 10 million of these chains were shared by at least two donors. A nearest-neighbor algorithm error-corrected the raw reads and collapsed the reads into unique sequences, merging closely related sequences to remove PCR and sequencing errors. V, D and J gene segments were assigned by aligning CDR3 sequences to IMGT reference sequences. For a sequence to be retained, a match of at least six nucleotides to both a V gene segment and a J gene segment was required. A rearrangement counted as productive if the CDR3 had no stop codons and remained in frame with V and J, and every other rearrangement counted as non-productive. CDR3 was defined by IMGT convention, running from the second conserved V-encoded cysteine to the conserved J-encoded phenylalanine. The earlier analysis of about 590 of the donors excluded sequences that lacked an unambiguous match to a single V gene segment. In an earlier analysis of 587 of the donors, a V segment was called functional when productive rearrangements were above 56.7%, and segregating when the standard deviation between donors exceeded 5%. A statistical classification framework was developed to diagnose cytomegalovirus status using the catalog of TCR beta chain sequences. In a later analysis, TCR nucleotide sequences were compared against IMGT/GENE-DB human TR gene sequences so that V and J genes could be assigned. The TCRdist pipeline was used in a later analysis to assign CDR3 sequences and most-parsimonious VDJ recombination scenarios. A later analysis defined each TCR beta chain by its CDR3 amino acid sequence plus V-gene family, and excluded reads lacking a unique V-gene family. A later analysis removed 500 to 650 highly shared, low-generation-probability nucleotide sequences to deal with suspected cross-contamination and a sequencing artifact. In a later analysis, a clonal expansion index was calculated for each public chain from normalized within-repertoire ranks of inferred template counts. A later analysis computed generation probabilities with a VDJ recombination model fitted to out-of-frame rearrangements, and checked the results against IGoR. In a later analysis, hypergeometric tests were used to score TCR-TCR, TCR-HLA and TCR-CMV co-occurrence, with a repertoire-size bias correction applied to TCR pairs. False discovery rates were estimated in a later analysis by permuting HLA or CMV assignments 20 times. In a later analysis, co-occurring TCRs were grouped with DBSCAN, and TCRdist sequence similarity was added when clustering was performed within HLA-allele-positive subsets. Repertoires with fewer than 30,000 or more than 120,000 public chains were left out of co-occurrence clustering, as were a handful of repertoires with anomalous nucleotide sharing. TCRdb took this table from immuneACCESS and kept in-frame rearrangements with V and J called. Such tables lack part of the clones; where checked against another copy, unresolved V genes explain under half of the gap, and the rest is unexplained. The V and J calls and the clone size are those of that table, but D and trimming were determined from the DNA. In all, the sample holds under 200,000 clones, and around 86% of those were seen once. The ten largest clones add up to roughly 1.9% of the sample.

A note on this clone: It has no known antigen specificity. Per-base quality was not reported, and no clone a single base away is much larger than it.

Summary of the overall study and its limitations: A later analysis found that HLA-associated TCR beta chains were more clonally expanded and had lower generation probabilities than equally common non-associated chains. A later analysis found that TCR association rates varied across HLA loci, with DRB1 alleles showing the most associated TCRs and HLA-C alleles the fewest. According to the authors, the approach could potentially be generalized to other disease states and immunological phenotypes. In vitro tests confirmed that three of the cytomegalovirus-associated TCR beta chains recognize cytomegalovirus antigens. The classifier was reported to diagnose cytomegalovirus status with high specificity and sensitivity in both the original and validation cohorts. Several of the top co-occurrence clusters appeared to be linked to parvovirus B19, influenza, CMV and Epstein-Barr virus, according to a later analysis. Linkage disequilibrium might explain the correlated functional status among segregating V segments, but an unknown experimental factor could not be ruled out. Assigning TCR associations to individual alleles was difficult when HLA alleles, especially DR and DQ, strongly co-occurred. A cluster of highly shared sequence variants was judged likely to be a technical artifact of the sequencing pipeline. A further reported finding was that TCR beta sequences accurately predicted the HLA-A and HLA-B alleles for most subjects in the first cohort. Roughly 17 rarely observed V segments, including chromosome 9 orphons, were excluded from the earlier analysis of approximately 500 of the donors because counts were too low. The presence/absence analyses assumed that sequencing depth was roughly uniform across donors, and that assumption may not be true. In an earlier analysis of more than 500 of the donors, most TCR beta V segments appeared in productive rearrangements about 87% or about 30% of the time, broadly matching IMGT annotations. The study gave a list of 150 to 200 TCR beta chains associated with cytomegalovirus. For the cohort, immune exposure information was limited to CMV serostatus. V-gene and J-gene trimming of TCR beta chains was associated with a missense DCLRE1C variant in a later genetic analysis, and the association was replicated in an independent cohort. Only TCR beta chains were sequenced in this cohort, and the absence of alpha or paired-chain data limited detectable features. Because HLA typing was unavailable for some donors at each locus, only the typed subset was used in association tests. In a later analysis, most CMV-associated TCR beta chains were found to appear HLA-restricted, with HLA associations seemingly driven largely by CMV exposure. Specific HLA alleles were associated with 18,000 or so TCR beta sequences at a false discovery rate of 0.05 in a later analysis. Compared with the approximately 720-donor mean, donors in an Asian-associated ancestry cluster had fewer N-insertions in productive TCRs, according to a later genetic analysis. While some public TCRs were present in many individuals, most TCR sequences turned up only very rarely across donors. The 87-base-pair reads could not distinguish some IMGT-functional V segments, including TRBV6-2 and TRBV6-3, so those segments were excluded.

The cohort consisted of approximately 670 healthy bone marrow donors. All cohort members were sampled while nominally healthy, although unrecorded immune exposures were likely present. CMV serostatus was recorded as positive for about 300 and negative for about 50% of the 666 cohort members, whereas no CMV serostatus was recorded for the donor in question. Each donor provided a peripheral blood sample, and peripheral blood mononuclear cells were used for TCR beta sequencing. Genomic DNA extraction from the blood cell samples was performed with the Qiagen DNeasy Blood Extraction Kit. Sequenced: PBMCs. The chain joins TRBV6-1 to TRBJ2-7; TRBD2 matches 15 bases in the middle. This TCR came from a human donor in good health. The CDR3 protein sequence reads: CASSGRTSGGAGEQYF. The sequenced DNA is TGTGCCAGCAGTGGCCGGACTAGCGGGGGGGCGGGTGAGCAGTACTTC.